The entry below gives a single T cell receptor (beta chain) sequence along with its context. The data belong to a study of T-cell reconstitution after alpha-beta-depleted transplantation in children. Germline V gives CDR1 SGHRS, CDR2 YFSETQ. The germline V and J ends were trimmed by 0 bases and 5 bases, with 9 bases remaining between them. The CDR3 spans 14 residues. As it was prepared, the TCRbeta library received unique molecular identifiers. One entry per CDR3 protein, called by TCRdb with MiXCR from the PCR reads. The data contain about a million distinct CDR3 sequences, less than 30% of them singletons.

Specimen: PBMCs, mostly from graft donor cells, collected 360 days after TCRalphabeta/CD19-depleted stem cell transplant. The TCR comes from a boy under three years old who had a stem cell transplant for SCID, so the T cells may come from the graft donor. This chain joins TRBV5-1 and TRBJ1-5; maybe TRBD1 (5 bases). For the CDR3, the DNA is TGCGCCAGCAGCTTGGGGGGCGCGTATCAGCCCCAGCATTTT. Protein: CASSLGGAYQPQHF. The full variable domain, completed using reference TRBV5-1 and TRBJ1-5, is KAGVTQTPRYLIKTRGQQVTLSCSPISGHRSVSWYQQTPGQGLQFLFEYFSETQRNKGNFPGRFSGRQFSNSRSEMNVSTLELGDSALYLCASSLGGAYQPQHFGDGTRLSIL.